The rows below give T cell receptor beta chains drawn from one sample of a study of control samples from healthy donors and cancer patients. Sequenced by immunoSEQ multiplex PCR; TCRdb stores in-frame clones only, minus some. The sample has some 96,000 clones, more than 80% seen once. What was sequenced was blood. The receptors stem from a man in his late teens or twenties in good health. Each CDR3 is given with its conserved first and last residue. D genes are given only for firm matches. Size tells how often a clone was seen (once, few, many) or the class of an expanded clone, and some rows leave it out.

cdr3_nt cdr3_aa d_call v_call clone_size j_call
TGTGCCAGCTCACCTTCGGACGGCCCGACCTACGAGCAGTACTTC CASSPSDGPTYEQYF NA TRBV18 NA TRBJ2-7
TGTGCCAGTCACAGGGAGGGGGGCACTGAAGCTTTCTTT CASHREGGTEAFF NA TRBV12-3/TRBV12-4 NA TRBJ1-1
TGCAGCGTTCCACCCCGGGACAGGGACTATGGCTACACCTTC CSVPPRDRDYGYTF TRBD1 TRBV29-1 NA TRBJ1-2
TGTGCCAGCAGTCCAGGATGGGAGGGGGGTTATGGCTACACCTTC CASSPGWEGGYGYTF NA TRBV27 NA TRBJ1-2
TGTGCCAGCAGCGGGACGGTTAACACTGAAGCTTTCTTT CASSGTVNTEAFF NA TRBV7-9 NA TRBJ1-1
TGTGCCAGCAGTGAAGGGGGGGCGGGGCAGCCCCAGCATTTT CASSEGGAGQPQHF NA TRBV6-1 NA TRBJ1-5
TGTGCCAGTAGGCAGGGGCTTAGCAATCAGCCCCAGCATTTT CASRQGLSNQPQHF NA TRBV19 few TRBJ1-5
TGTGCCAGCAGTTACCCGACAGCCCAAGAGACCCAGTACTTC CASSYPTAQETQYF NA TRBV6-2/TRBV6-3 NA TRBJ2-5
TGTGCCAGCAGAGAATCCGGACAGGGGTCGATGTACACCTTC CASRESGQGSMYTF TRBD1 TRBV2 NA TRBJ1-2
TGTGCCAGCAGTTACGGGACGCCCGGCTGGACCCAGTACTTC CASSYGTPGWTQYF NA TRBV6-6 NA TRBJ2-5
TGTGCCAGCTCACGCCTCGACCGGTGGGTAAGGGGTGAAAAACTGTTTTTT CASSRLDRWVRGEKLFF NA TRBV18 few TRBJ1-4
TGCGCCAGCAGCTTGGGCAGGGAAGAGACCCAGTACTTC CASSLGREETQYF NA TRBV5-1 NA TRBJ2-5
TGTGCCAGCAAATCCTCGTATACTAATTCACCCCTCCACTTT CASKSSYTNSPLHF NA TRBV27 NA TRBJ1-6
TGTGCCAGCAGCCTACCAGGGGGGCCTTCACCCCTCCACTTT CASSLPGGPSPLHF TRBD1 TRBV2 NA TRBJ1-6
TGTGCCAGCAGGGCGGACAGGGGCGTCTCTGGCTACACCTTC CASRADRGVSGYTF TRBD1 TRBV6-5 NA TRBJ1-2
TGTGCCAGCAGAGGGGACGGGGAGACCCAGTACTTC CASRGDGETQYF NA TRBV7-9 NA TRBJ2-5
TGTGCCAGCTCCCTGACAGGGGTGGACACTGAAGCTTTCTTT CASSLTGVDTEAFF TRBD1 TRBV18 NA TRBJ1-1
TGTGCCAGCAGCTTAGAGGGGGGGACGAACACTGAAGCTTTCTTT CASSLEGGTNTEAFF NA TRBV7-9 NA TRBJ1-1
TGTGCCAGCATCGACAATCTGAACACTGAAGCTTTCTTT CASIDNLNTEAFF NA TRBV25-1 NA TRBJ1-1
TGCGCCAGCAGCTTGGGCGGCATCCCCTCCTACGAGCAGTACTTC CASSLGGIPSYEQYF NA TRBV5-1 once TRBJ2-7